This T cell receptor beta chain was identified in a study of cytomegalovirus exposure and HLA in healthy donors. The donors were members of the validation cohort, which comprised 100 to 150 subjects and was separate from the first cohort of 600 to 850 subjects. Germline-derived CDR1 and CDR2 are MNHEY and SMNVEV (reference sequence). The CDR3 is 14 residues long. V was trimmed by 6 bases and J by 0 bases, leaving 8 bases between them. Study-wide findings and caveats: According to a later analysis, TCR clusters from the first cohort tended to co-occur in the 100 to 150 validation repertoires. It was reported that the classifier diagnosed cytomegalovirus status with high specificity and sensitivity in both the original and validation cohorts.

The table came from immunoSEQ multiplex PCR; TCRdb's copy has only in-frame clones and leaves some out. The sample lists approximately 60,000 clones, 90% to 95% seen once, with 1% to 1.5% in the top ten. Note on this clone: Its target is unknown.

This chain connects TRBV27 to TRBJ1-4; weak D call: TRBD1 (5 bases). Sequenced material: PBMCs. The source of this sequence is a woman in her late teens or twenties in good health and CMV-seronegative. The CDR3 loop reads CASSRDSTNEKLFF. In nucleotides, the CDR3 is TGTGCCAGCAGCCGGGACTCAACTAATGAAAAACTGTTTTTT.